Following are 21 T cell receptor beta chains from one sample sequenced in a study of T cells in Graves' hyperthyroidism and ophthalmopathy. RNA transcripts were the template for amplifying TCR beta CDR3 regions. First-round RT-PCR with HTBI primers amplified the TCR CDR3 region. One entry per CDR3 protein results from TCRdb running MiXCR on the multiplex PCR reads. The sample consists of around 300,000 distinct CDR3 sequences, roughly 15% of them appearing once. Sequenced: blood. The receptor set was obtained from a woman aged 40 to 50 with Graves' hyperthyroidism.

This clonotype has a count of ten or more. CDR3 sequence (DNA): TGTGCCAGCAGCTCCGATTCGGCCACAGATACGCAGTATTTT. It codes for CASSSDSATDTQYF. The rearrangement links TRBV7-2 to TRBJ2-3; D unresolved. The V end was cut by 4 bases, the J end by 2 bases, with 10 bases between. This CDR3 has 14 residues. Germline CDR1 reads SGHTA; CDR2 reads FQGNSA.

This clonotype was observed many times. The chain is built from TRBV6-1 and TRBJ2-5; a weak D match, TRBD2 (6 bases). The V and J ends lost 6 bases and 5 bases respectively, with 13 bases between them. This CDR3 comprises 13 residues. CDR1 MNHNS and CDR2 SASEGT come from the germline V gene. This CDR3 is CASSPPGVETQYF. The CDR3 DNA is TGTGCCAGCAGCCCCCCGGGAGTGGAGACCCAGTACTTC.

This clonotype was seen a handful of times. The gene calls are TRBV6-1 and TRBJ2-5; perhaps TRBD2 as D (5 bases). The germline V gene encodes CDR1 MNHNS and CDR2 SASEGT. The CDR3 has 15 amino acids. The V and J ends lost 6 bases and 4 bases respectively, with 18 bases between them. The CDR3 here is CASSLGRSRGETQYF. The CDR3 coding sequence is TGTGCCAGCAGCCTAGGAAGGTCCCGGGGAGAGACCCAGTACTTC.

A note on this clonotype: This sequence may be a read error, since a much larger clone differs from it by one base. The chain has TRBV7-9 and TRBJ2-3, with D possibly being TRBD2 (5 bases). The CDR3 length is 16 residues. CDR1 and CDR2 from the germline V gene are SEHNR and FQNEAQ (reference sequence). Trimming removed 5 bases at V and 0 bases at J, with 15 bases between. In DNA form, the CDR3 reads TGTGCCAGCAGCCACGCATCGGAGGCCAGCACAGATACGCAGTATTTT. It specifies CASSHASEASTDTQYF. The complete variable domain, with remaining parts taken from reference TRBV7-9 and TRBJ2-3, reads DTGVSQNPRHKITKRGQNVTFRCDPISEHNRLYWYRQTLGQGPEFLTYFQNEAQLEKSRLLSDRFSAERPKGSFSTLEIQRTEQGDSAMYLCASSHASEASTDTQYFGPGTRLTVL.

V and J are TRBV5-1 and TRBJ2-4; the D call may be TRBD1 or TRBD2 (5 bases each). V was pared by 1 base and J by 9 bases, with 11 bases between. Germline V gene sequence: CDR1 SGHRS, CDR2 YFSETQ. The CDR3 covers 13 residues. For the CDR3, the DNA is TGCGCCAGCAGCTTGACAGAGAGGGGCATTCAGTACTTC. Translation gives CASSLTERGIQYF.

This clonotype was detected ten times or more. This chain uses TRBV19 with TRBJ1-2; 9 bases map to TRBD1. After removal of 5 bases from V and 4 bases from J, the junction contained 5 bases not matched to a gene. The CDR3 length is 14 residues. Germline values: CDR1 LNHDA, CDR2 SQIVND (reference sequence). This CDR3 reads CASSRMTGGYGYTF. The CDR3 bases are TGTGCCAGTAGTCGGATGACAGGGGGCTATGGCTACACCTTC.

There are many counts of this clonotype. The V gene is TRBV20-1, the J gene TRBJ1-2; maybe TRBD1 (5 bases). The CDR3 has 13 residues. Germline assignment: CDR1 DFQATT and CDR2 SNEGSKA (reference sequence). Deletions cut 6 bases from V and 7 bases from J, with 18 bases between. The CDR3: CSALDGYRSGYTF. Written as DNA, the CDR3 is TGCAGTGCCTTGGACGGCTACAGGTCTGGCTACACCTTC.

This clonotype appeared many times. The chain carries TRBV28 and TRBJ2-5; D may be TRBD1 (6 bases). Germline assignment: CDR1 MDHEN and CDR2 SYDVKM. CDR3 length: 14 amino acids. Trimming stripped 3 bases from V and 2 bases from J, with 10 bases between. The CDR3 region has the DNA TGTGCCAGCAGTTTGTTACAGGGTCAAGAGACCCAGTACTTC. Residues: CASSLLQGQETQYF.

This clonotype has a count of ten or more. CDR3 residues: CSARDHRGGGGQETQYF. The CDR3, as DNA: TGCAGTGCTAGAGATCATAGAGGAGGGGGAGGCCAAGAGACCCAGTACTTC. This chain links TRBV20-1 with TRBJ2-5; D may match TRBD1 or TRBD2 (6 bases each). CDR1 is DFQATT, CDR2 SNEGSKA, per germline (reference sequence). V was cut by 0 bases and J by 1 base, with 18 bases left in between. The CDR3 sequence is 17 residues long.

V usage is TRBV24-1 and J usage is TRBJ2-2; 8 nucleotides agree with TRBD2. This CDR3 has 14 residues. Germline trimming cut 7 bases from V and 4 bases from J; bases unmatched to any gene: 4. Looked up from germline, CDR1 is KGHDR and CDR2 is SFDVKD. The CDR3 DNA sequence: TGTGCCACCAGCGGGGGGGTCCTCACCGGGGAGCTGTTTTTT. This gives the protein CATSGGVLTGELFF.

This clonotype was observed many times. V usage is TRBV2 and J usage is TRBJ2-1; 13 nucleotides agree with TRBD2. This CDR3 is 15 amino acids long. Looked up from germline, CDR1 is SNHLY and CDR2 is FYNNEI. V was clipped by 5 bases and J by 9 bases; unmatched bases: 7. CDR3 nucleotide sequence: TGTGCCAGCAGTACCGGACTAGCGGGAGCCGGTGAGCAGTTCTTC. Its protein is CASSTGLAGAGEQFF.

The chain has TRBV20-1 and TRBJ2-3; the match to TRBD2 covers 8 bases. After removal of 6 bases from V and 0 bases from J, the junction contained 5 bases not matched to a gene. Germline CDR1 DFQATT, CDR2 SNEGSKA (reference sequence). The CDR3 spans 14 residues. CDR3 coding DNA: TGCAGTGCCCGCTCTAGCGGGAGCACAGATACGCAGTATTTT. It is translated as CSARSSGSTDTQYF.

This clonotype occurred a few times. The V call is TRBV18, the J call TRBJ2-5; TRBD1 agrees at 9 bases. CDR1 is KGHSH, CDR2 LQKENI, per germline. Trimming took 4 bases from V and 3 from J; bases not matched to a gene: 12. The CDR3 runs to 17 residues. The CDR3 DNA is TGTGCCAGCTCACGCTACCCGGGACAGGGCGAGGAAGAGACCCAGTACTTC. It is translated as CASSRYPGQGEEETQYF. Filled out from reference TRBV18 and TRBJ2-5, the complete variable domain reads NAGVMQNPRHLVRRRGQEARLRCSPMKGHSHVYWYRQLPEEGLKFMVYLQKENIIDESGMPKERFSAEFPKEGPSILRIQQVVRGDSAAYFCASSRYPGQGEEETQYFGPGTRLLVL.

In its sample, this clonotype was seen many times. The chain links TRBV29-1 to TRBJ2-1, with 9 nucleotides matching TRBD2. The CDR3 spans 14 residues. V was pared by 5 bases and J by 9 bases, with 11 bases of the junction left unmatched. From germline, CDR1 is SQVTM and CDR2 ANQGSEA. The CDR3 spells CSVRGTREGREQFF. CDR3 sequence (DNA): TGCAGCGTTCGGGGAACGCGGGAGGGCCGTGAGCAGTTCTTC.

This clonotype showed up many times. The chain combines TRBV2 with TRBJ1-3, with 7 nucleotides matching TRBD1. V was clipped by 3 bases and J by 7 bases; unmatched bases: 6. The V gene's germline CDR1 is SNHLY and CDR2 FYNNEI. The CDR3 runs to 14 residues. The CDR3 DNA sequence: TGTGCCAGCAGTGACCAGGGGGTCGGCAACACCATATATTTT. Protein product: CASSDQGVGNTIYF.

A few counts support this clonotype. This chain uses TRBV4-2 with TRBJ2-5; maybe TRBD2 (6 bases). This CDR3 comprises 14 residues. Germline-derived CDR1 and CDR2 are LGHNA and YNFKEQ. The germline V and J ends were trimmed by 3 bases and 5 bases, with 13 bases remaining between them. This CDR3 is CASSHGDSGETQYF. CDR3 bases: TGTGCCAGCAGCCACGGGGACTCAGGGGAGACCCAGTACTTC.

The V and J genes are TRBV2 and TRBJ2-7; 13 bases are a match to TRBD2. The CDR3 spans 16 residues. Trimming at V came to 5 bases and at J to 4 bases, leaving 8 bases not matched to a gene. CDR1 and CDR2 (germline): SNHLY, FYNNEI. The CDR3 DNA follows: TGTGCCAGCAGTTTACGGACTAGCGGGAGCTTATACGAGCAGTACTTC. Translated: CASSLRTSGSLYEQYF.

This clonotype was detected only a few times. The chain is built from TRBV24-1 and TRBJ2-5; 11 bases are shared with TRBD2. CDR3 size: 18 residues. Germline V gene sequence: CDR1 KGHDR, CDR2 SFDVKD. J lost 4 bases, V lost 4 bases, and 13 bases had no gene match. The CDR3 region is CATSDPDTSGRSGETQYF. The DNA of the CDR3 is TGTGCCACCAGTGACCCAGATACTAGCGGGAGATCCGGAGAGACCCAGTACTTC.

This clonotype has at least ten counts. V gene TRBV18 combines with J gene TRBJ1-1, with 8 bases matching TRBD1. V shed 5 bases and J 5 bases; nucleotides not matched to a gene: 7. There are 14 residues in the CDR3. CDR1 and CDR2 from the germline V gene are KGHSH and LQKENI. In DNA form, the CDR3 reads TGTGCCAGCTCATTGACAGGGGCGGGGACTGAAGCTTTCTTT. Protein: CASSLTGAGTEAFF. The variable domain in full, completed from reference TRBV18 and TRBJ1-1, reads NAGVMQNPRHLVRRRGQEARLRCSPMKGHSHVYWYRQLPEEGLKFMVYLQKENIIDESGMPKERFSAEFPKEGPSILRIQQVVRGDSAAYFCASSLTGAGTEAFFGQGTRLTVV.

This clonotype was detected many times. The chain recombines TRBV7-8 with TRBJ1-2; D may be TRBD1 (5 bases). V lost 5 bases, J lost 4 bases, and 14 bases lay in between. Germline V gene lookup returns CDR1 SGHVS and CDR2 FQNEAQ. There are 14 residues in the CDR3. The CDR3, as DNA: TGTGCCAGCAGCCCGGGACGGCTATCCTATGGCTACACCTTC. It translates to CASSPGRLSYGYTF.

This clonotype has ten or more counts. This rearrangement joins TRBV6-1 to TRBJ2-3; D is possibly TRBD2 (5 bases). This CDR3 is 14 amino acids long. In germline, CDR1 is MNHNS, CDR2 SASEGT. V was pared by 6 bases and J by 2 bases, with 12 bases between. The CDR3 nucleotides read TGTGCCAGCAGCAGGACGGACTCCACAGATACGCAGTATTTT. Amino acid sequence: CASSRTDSTDTQYF.